This is a list of T cell receptor beta chains from one sample in a study of T-cell reconstitution after alpha-beta-depleted transplantation in children. MiXCR was run by TCRdb on the PCR reads, yielding one entry per CDR3 protein. The sample comprises 75,000 to 80,000 distinct CDR3 sequences, about a sixth of which are singletons, and 51% rests with the top ten. Sequenced here: PBMCs, mostly from graft donor cells, sampled 360 days after TCRalphabeta/CD19-depleted stem cell transplant. The receptor set was obtained from a male patient aged 2 to 10 who had a stem cell transplant for acute lymphoblastic leukemia, so the T cells may come from the graft donor. Each CDR3 is given with its conserved first and last residue. The D gene is left open where the match is weak. Expanded clones are given a class, and other clones once, few, many or no size at all.

clone size	D gene	V gene	J gene	CDR3 protein	CDR3 DNA
.	.	TRBV6-2/TRBV6-3	TRBJ1-5	CASRDTYHNQPQHF	TGTGCCAGCAGGGACACATACCACAATCAGCCCCAGCATTTT
few	TRBD1	TRBV5-1	TRBJ2-7	CASSLIGTAIYEQYF	TGCGCCAGCAGCTTGATCGGGACAGCAATCTACGAGCAGTACTTC
.	.	TRBV7-2	TRBJ2-2	CASRSRGTNTGELFF	TGTGCCAGCAGATCCCGGGGCACGAACACCGGGGAGCTGTTTTTT
few	.	TRBV5-1	TRBJ2-3	CASSVLRSGASTDTQYF	TGCGCCAGCAGCGTCCTGCGTAGCGGAGCTAGCACAGATACGCAGTATTTT
few	TRBD2	TRBV5-1	TRBJ2-1	CASSLVAGGPKQFF	TGCGCCAGCAGCTTGGTAGCGGGAGGGCCTAAGCAGTTCTTC
.	.	TRBV28	TRBJ2-3	CASSLGRTDTQYF	TGTGCCAGCAGTTTGGGGAGGACAGATACGCAGTATTTT
.	TRBD2	TRBV11-3	TRBJ2-5	CASSRGASGSRETQYF	TGTGCCAGCAGCCGGGGTGCTAGCGGGTCACGAGAGACCCAGTACTTC
few	TRBD2	TRBV27	TRBJ2-3	CASSLKREWADTQYF	TGTGCCAGCAGTTTGAAGCGGGAGTGGGCAGATACGCAGTATTTT
few	.	TRBV2	TRBJ2-5	CASTRDQETQYF	TGTGCCAGCACCAGGGATCAAGAGACCCAGTACTTC
.	.	TRBV12-3/TRBV12-4	TRBJ2-4	CASSFWVAENIQYF	TGTGCCAGCAGTTTCTGGGTGGCGGAAAACATTCAGTACTTC
many	TRBD2	TRBV5-1	TRBJ2-7	CASSPFGRGLPQQYF	TGCGCCAGCAGCCCCTTCGGGAGGGGACTACCCCAGCAGTACTTC
once	.	TRBV20-1	TRBJ2-3	CSARSGLPAQYF	TGCAGTGCTAGATCGGGCCTTCCCGCGCAGTATTTT
.	TRBD2	TRBV20-1	TRBJ2-4	CSASHGLAGKNIQYF	TGCAGTGCTAGTCACGGACTAGCAGGGAAAAACATTCAGTACTTC
few	TRBD1	TRBV6-5	TRBJ2-7	CASSYSPRTGPYEQYF	TGTGCCAGCAGTTACTCCCCCCGGACAGGGCCCTACGAGCAGTACTTC
few	TRBD2	TRBV20-1	TRBJ2-1	CSAKLAGPANEQFF	TGCAGTGCTAAGCTAGCGGGGCCCGCTAATGAGCAGTTCTTC
.	.	TRBV12-3/TRBV12-4	TRBJ1-1	CASSLMGQNTEAFF	TGTGCCAGCAGCCTCATGGGACAGAACACTGAAGCTTTCTTT
many	.	TRBV20-1	TRBJ1-2	CSARDSRTAYGYTF	TGCAGTGCTAGAGATTCCAGGACAGCCTATGGCTACACCTTC
many	.	TRBV20-1	TRBJ1-6	CSATVGTAVRSPLHF	TGCAGTGCTACTGTAGGGACGGCCGTGCGTTCACCCCTCCACTTT
.	.	TRBV6-5	TRBJ1-3	CASSYRGNSGNTIYF	TGTGCCAGCAGTTACCGCGGCAACTCTGGAAACACCATATATTTT
few	.	TRBV11-2	TRBJ2-3	CASSLTSTTDTQYF	TGTGCCAGCAGCTTAACAAGTACCACAGATACGCAGTATTTT
.	.	TRBV11-2	TRBJ2-1	CASSTIRTYNEQFF	TGTGCCAGCAGCACCATCCGGACTTACAATGAGCAGTTCTTC
many	TRBD2	TRBV6-5	TRBJ2-2	CASSYTPGLAGRVTGELFF	TGTGCCAGCAGTTACACGCCGGGACTAGCGGGACGTGTCACCGGGGAGCTGTTTTTT
once	.	TRBV4-2	TRBJ2-4	CASSQEGNIQYF	TGTGCCAGCAGCCAAGAAGGTAACATTCAGTACTTC
.	.	TRBV6-5	TRBJ1-1	CASNYSVRKNTEAFF	TGTGCCAGCAATTACTCGGTGCGGAAGAACACTGAAGCTTTCTTT
.	.	TRBV5-1	TRBJ2-3	CASSFDGTQYF	TGCGCCAGCAGCTTTGACGGTACGCAGTATTTT
few	TRBD2	TRBV20-1	TRBJ2-3	CSASAVSGRADIDTQYF	TGCAGTGCTAGCGCCGTTAGCGGGAGGGCCGACATAGATACGCAGTATTTT
.	.	TRBV7-6	TRBJ2-7	CASSLGNEQYF	TGTGCCAGCAGCTTGGGGAACGAGCAGTACTTC
many	TRBD2	TRBV10-3	TRBJ2-7	CAASGLAGGYEQYF	TGTGCCGCCTCGGGGCTAGCGGGAGGCTACGAGCAGTACTTC
few	.	TRBV5-1	TRBJ2-7	CASSLGLLSYEQYF	TGCGCCAGCAGTCTGGGACTGCTCTCCTACGAGCAGTACTTC
.	TRBD1	TRBV5-1	TRBJ2-7	CASSLRLTGTGGRSNDEQYF	TGCGCCAGCAGCCTCCGACTAACCGGGACAGGGGGTCGATCCAACGACGAGCAGTACTTC
.	.	TRBV7-9	TRBJ2-1	CASRLDGYYNEQFF	TGTGCCAGCAGGTTGGACGGTTACTACAATGAGCAGTTCTTC
.	.	TRBV12-3/TRBV12-4	TRBJ2-7	CASSFLGTYEQYF	TGTGCCAGCAGTTTTCTGGGAACCTACGAGCAGTACTTC
.	.	TRBV7-9	TRBJ2-4	CASSEVRGKNIQYF	TGTGCCAGCAGTGAGGTTCGGGGCAAAAACATTCAGTACTTC
few	TRBD1	TRBV18	TRBJ2-4	CASSRDRSLAKNIQYF	TGTGCCAGCTCACGGGACAGATCACTAGCCAAAAACATTCAGTACTTC
few	.	TRBV2	TRBJ1-1	CASSKGGARGNTEAFF	TGTGCCAGCAGTAAAGGTGGGGCTCGGGGGAACACTGAAGCTTTCTTT
many	TRBD1	TRBV12-3/TRBV12-4	TRBJ1-1	CASSRQGITEAFF	TGTGCCAGCAGCCGACAGGGTATAACTGAAGCTTTCTTT
.	.	TRBV5-1	TRBJ2-1	CASSFRTHPSRGNEQFF	TGCGCCAGCAGCTTTCGGACCCATCCTTCTCGGGGCAATGAGCAGTTCTTC
.	TRBD2	TRBV3-1	TRBJ2-1	CASSQAPSGGYNEQFF	TGTGCCAGCAGCCAAGCCCCTAGCGGGGGCTACAATGAGCAGTTCTTC
many	TRBD1	TRBV7-2	TRBJ1-2	CASSLRQGIGYTF	TGTGCCAGCAGCTTAAGACAGGGGATAGGCTACACCTTC
few	TRBD2	TRBV9	TRBJ2-7	CASSVLSGSSYEQYF	TGTGCCAGCAGCGTACTTAGCGGGAGCTCCTACGAGCAGTACTTC
many	.	TRBV12-3/TRBV12-4	TRBJ2-5	CASSFRTARETQYF	TGTGCCAGCAGTTTTAGGACTGCCCGAGAGACCCAGTACTTC
few	TRBD1	TRBV11-2	TRBJ2-3	CASSLHGQGTGHTDTQYF	TGTGCCAGCAGCTTGCATGGCCAGGGGACAGGACACACAGATACGCAGTATTTT